A single sample gave rise to the 21 T cell receptor beta chains below, sequenced in a study of spatial heterogeneity in lung cancer. TCRdb redid the calling of the 5' RACE reads with MiXCR, one entry per CDR3 protein. The top ten hold roughly 6.5% of the sample, which has some 16,000 distinct CDR3 sequences, about 20% seen once. Time point indicated: blood at routine non-recurrence follow-up after resection. The material was PBMCs, obtained at follow-up. These receptors were taken from a male donor with early-stage non-small cell lung cancer.

Sample share makes this clonotype medium-sized. The chain carries TRBV24-1 and TRBJ2-2, with TRBD1 matching 12 bases. The junction had 12 bases not matched to a gene; V was cut back by 5 bases and J by 0 bases. The germline V gene encodes CDR1 KGHDR and CDR2 SFDVKD. The CDR3 is made up of 20 amino acids. The CDR3 protein is CATSVRDRGPLFPNTGELFF. The CDR3 DNA reads as TGTGCCACCAGTGTCCGGGACAGGGGGCCCCTCTTTCCGAACACCGGGGAGCTGTTTTTT.

This clonotype was found a few times. The chain recombines TRBV20-1 with TRBJ2-3, with 10 bases lining up with TRBD2. Looked up from germline, CDR1 is DFQATT and CDR2 is SNEGSKA (reference sequence). The CDR3 contains 17 residues. V was clipped by 1 base and J by 4 bases; unmatched bases: 11. CDR3 protein: CSARAYLRAGGADTQYF. In nucleotides, the CDR3 is TGCAGTGCTAGAGCCTACCTGAGAGCGGGGGGGGCAGATACGCAGTATTTT.

Remarks on this clonotype: A junction end diverges from the germline sequence, so it may reflect a read error. The chain has TRBV5-1 and TRBJ1-1; 11 nucleotides align to TRBD1. The CDR3 consists of 14 residues. The germline V gene has CDR1 SGHRS and CDR2 YFSETQ. In nucleotides, the CDR3 is TGCGCCAGCAGCGGGACAGGGGGGAACGCTGAAGCTTTCTTT. This translates into CASSGTGGNAEAFF.

This rearrangement joins TRBV6-6 to TRBJ1-6; 8 nucleotides line up with TRBD1. The germline V gene has CDR1 MNHNY and CDR2 SVGAGI (reference sequence). This CDR3 region has 16 residues. V gave up 7 bases and J gave up 7 bases; unmatched junction bases: 12. The chain's CDR3 is CASTNQGASTNSPLHF. As DNA, the CDR3 is TGTGCCAGCACCAATCAGGGGGCTAGTACGAATTCACCCCTCCACTTT.

The V gene is TRBV5-5, the J gene TRBJ1-5; D is uncertain. V lost 0 bases to trimming and J lost 5 bases, with 6 bases between them. The CDR3 runs to 13 residues. Germline V gene sequence: CDR1 SGHKS, CDR2 YYEKEE (reference sequence). The CDR3 sequence is CASSLVVDQPQHF. CDR3 bases: TGTGCCAGCAGCTTGGTAGTGGATCAGCCCCAGCATTTT.

Relative to its sample, this clonotype is medium-sized. The rearrangement joins TRBV13 to TRBJ2-7, with 12 bases lining up with TRBD2. V dropped 4 bases and J dropped 2; count of bases not matched to a gene: 9. The germline gives CDR1 PRHDT, CDR2 FYEKMQ (reference sequence). The CDR3 runs 17 residues. Here the CDR3 DNA reads TGTGCCAGCAGCTCAGATCCGACTAGCGGGGGAACCTACGAGCAGTACTTC. It translates to CASSSDPTSGGTYEQYF.

This sequence joins TRBV6-1 and TRBJ2-5; D is possibly TRBD1 (6 bases). The V end was cut by 3 bases, the J end by 5 bases, with 10 bases between. CDR1 and CDR2 (germline): MNHNS, SASEGT. The CDR3 extends over 13 amino acids. In nucleotides, the CDR3 is TGTGCCAGCAGTGATACAGGGCCGGAGACCCAGTACTTC. It yields the protein CASSDTGPETQYF.

This clonotype was counted at least ten times. The chain couples TRBV2 to TRBJ1-1; D call uncertain. The V and J ends lost 1 base and 3 bases respectively, with 9 bases between them. The germline gives CDR1 SNHLY, CDR2 FYNNEI. The CDR3 spans 14 residues. DNA for the CDR3: TGTGCCAGCAGTGAAGTTAGGGCAGACACTGAAGCTTTCTTT. It translates to CASSEVRADTEAFF.

This chain links TRBV7-9 with TRBJ2-7; TRBD1 or TRBD2 may be the D gene (5 bases each). Trimming took 0 bases from V and 6 from J, leaving 9 bases between them. CDR1 is SEHNR, CDR2 FQNEAQ, per germline (reference sequence). The CDR3 consists of 13 residues. CDR3: CASSLAGAGEQYF. CDR3 bases: TGTGCCAGCAGCTTAGCAGGGGCGGGCGAGCAGTACTTC.

The V and J genes are TRBV20-1 and TRBJ2-2; D unclear. This CDR3 has 13 amino acids. CDR1 is DFQATT, CDR2 SNEGSKA, per germline (reference sequence). V dropped 0 bases and J dropped 5 bases, with 7 bases sitting between them. CDR3 DNA: TGCAGTGCTAGAGACGGACGGACCGGGGAGCTGTTTTTT. Encoded protein: CSARDGRTGELFF.

This chain uses TRBV10-3 with TRBJ2-3, with 8 bases lining up with TRBD2. Germline CDR1 is ENHRY and CDR2 is SYGVKD. V trimming: 0 bases; J trimming: 4 bases; junction bases outside the gene matches: 12. CDR3 size: 18 residues. CDR3 in amino acids: CAISESPPSGGKPDTQYF. CDR3 bases: TGTGCCATCAGTGAGTCCCCCCCCAGCGGGGGTAAACCAGATACGCAGTATTTT.

This clonotype was observed many times. V gene TRBV20-1 combines with J gene TRBJ2-2; the match to TRBD2 covers 7 bases. CDR1 is DFQATT and CDR2 is SNEGSKA in the germline V gene (reference sequence). V was clipped by 1 base and J by 2 bases; unmatched bases: 4. CDR3 length: 15 residues. The DNA for the CDR3 is TGCAGTGCTAGAGGCGGGGGACCTAACACCGGGGAGCTGTTTTTT. Translated, it gives CSARGGGPNTGELFF.

This clonotype is termed medium-sized. The chain has TRBV12-3 or TRBV12-4 and TRBJ2-7; D is perhaps TRBD2 (6 bases). CDR3 length: 13 amino acids. The V end was cut by 2 bases, the J end by 6 bases, with 11 bases between. Here the CDR3 DNA reads TGTGCCAGCAGTTTAACCCGGAGGGCCGAGCAGTACTTC. This encodes CASSLTRRAEQYF.

This clonotype was recorded a few times. V gene TRBV7-2 combines with J gene TRBJ2-1, with D perhaps matching TRBD2 (6 bases). CDR3 length: 16 amino acids. Germline CDR1 reads SGHTA; CDR2 reads FQGNSA. V was cut by 0 bases and J by 0 bases, with 9 bases left in between. The DNA of the CDR3 is TGTGCCAGCAGCTTAGCCGGGACTGCCTCCTACAATGAGCAGTTCTTC. This sequence encodes CASSLAGTASYNEQFF.

The chain carries TRBV20-1 and TRBJ2-3, with D maybe TRBD2 (6 bases). V was cut by 0 bases and J by 9 bases, with 13 bases left in between. This CDR3 is built from 13 residues. CDR1 is DFQATT, CDR2 SNEGSKA, per germline (reference sequence). For the CDR3, the DNA is TGCAGTGCTAGAGAGCGGGGAGACATCACGCAGTATTTT. This encodes CSARERGDITQYF.

Judged by abundance, this clonotype is medium-sized. The genes are TRBV14 and TRBJ1-5, with TRBD1 matching over 7 bases. Germline trimming cut 1 base from V and 5 bases from J; bases unmatched to any gene: 2. This CDR3 has 14 amino acids. Germline V gene lookup returns CDR1 SGHDN and CDR2 FVKESK. DNA for the CDR3: TGTGCCAGCAGCCAAGGCACAGGGGATCAGCCCCAGCATTTT. This translates into CASSQGTGDQPQHF.

The CDR3 here is CASSEFRTGAKAKNIQYF. The CDR3 nucleotides are TGTGCCAGCAGTGAATTCCGGACAGGGGCAAAAGCCAAAAACATTCAGTACTTC. The gene calls are TRBV6-1 and TRBJ2-4; 9 positions agree with TRBD1. The CDR3 runs to 18 residues. Germline CDR1 MNHNS, CDR2 SASEGT. V gave up 2 bases and J gave up 0 bases; unmatched junction bases: 8.

In its sample, this clonotype was seen many times. The chain employs TRBV7-9 and TRBJ2-5; D is possibly TRBD1 or TRBD2 (5 bases each). Germline CDR1 and CDR2: SEHNR and FQNEAQ (reference sequence). Trimming pared 3 bases from V and 5 bases from J, leaving 19 bases between. The CDR3 runs 16 residues. The CDR3, as DNA: TGTGCCAGCAGCTTGTCTCTTGGACACGCGGGCGAGACCCAGTACTTC. Its translation is CASSLSLGHAGETQYF.

This clonotype occurred a few times. The chain employs TRBV6-1 and TRBJ2-6, with TRBD1 identical over 8 bases. Germline V gives CDR1 MNHNS, CDR2 SASEGT. This CDR3 comprises 15 residues. Trimming took 10 bases from V and 0 from J; bases not matched to a gene: 5. The CDR3 sequence is CATGTGSSGANVLTF. CDR3 DNA: TGTGCCACCGGGACAGGTAGCTCTGGGGCCAACGTCCTGACTTTC.

Within the sample, this clonotype is medium-sized. The chain is built from TRBV7-3 and TRBJ2-1; D remains unclear. Germline CDR1 SGHTA, CDR2 FQGTGA. This CDR3 spans 13 amino acids. V lost 5 bases and J lost 7, with 12 bases in between. CDR3: CASSPAVGNEQFF. CDR3 coding DNA: TGTGCCAGCAGCCCGGCTGTGGGGAATGAGCAGTTCTTC.

This rearrangement joins TRBV6-2 or TRBV6-3 to TRBJ2-7; the D gene is possibly TRBD2 (7 bases). Germline CDR1 reads MNHEY; CDR2 reads SVGEGT. V shed 6 bases and J shed 0 bases, with 18 bases lying between them. There are 16 residues in the CDR3. CDR3 DNA: TGTGCCAGCAGACCTCAGGGGCGCGGGAGCTCCTACGAGCAGTACTTC. Amino acid sequence: CASRPQGRGSSYEQYF.